This T cell receptor (beta chain) is drawn from a study of CD8+CD57+ T cells in acquired aplastic anemia. Notes on the study in general: Significant differences in CD8+ Simpson's diversity were not observed between patients and controls.

On this clonotype: Its target is unknown.

TCR beta VDJ and CDR3 were profiled, and genomic DNA was the template. TCRdb called the reads again in MiXCR, with one record for every CDR3 protein. The sample includes approximately 200,000 distinct CDR3 sequences, 61% of them seen just once. The clonotype originates from a human donor in good health. Sequencing input: sorted CD4+, CD8+, or CD8+CD57+ T cells (not recorded which) from PBMCs.

CDR3 sequence: CASSSTGTRLDEQYF. The CDR3 DNA reads as TGTGCCAGTAGTAGTACGGGGACAAGGTTGGACGAGCAGTACTTC. V and J are TRBV19 and TRBJ2-7; D may be TRBD1 (6 bases). Trimming removed 4 bases at V and 5 bases at J, with 18 bases between. CDR1 is LNHDA and CDR2 is SQIVND in the germline V gene (reference sequence). The CDR3 totals 15 residues.